These 17 T cell receptor beta chains came from one sample sequenced in a study of T cells in Graves' hyperthyroidism and ophthalmopathy. Researchers took RNA transcripts and amplified the TCR beta CDR3 regions from them. RT-PCR in the first round (using the HTBI primer set) targeted the TCR CDR3. MiXCR was run by TCRdb on the multiplex PCR reads, yielding one entry per CDR3 protein. The data hold about 530,000 distinct CDR3 sequences, with 17% observed a single time. The sequenced sample consisted of blood. The receptor set was obtained from a woman between 18 and 29 years old with Graves' ophthalmopathy.

This clonotype was observed a single time. This may be a read error, as it is one base from a much larger clone. The chain joins TRBV27 to TRBJ1-6, with 8 bases fitting TRBD1. The CDR3 loop spans 15 amino acids. V lost 3 bases and J lost 9; bases outside the gene matches: 7. Germline V gene lookup returns CDR1 MNHEY and CDR2 SMNVEV (reference sequence). In DNA, the CDR3 is TGTGCCAGCAGTTTCTCCGGACAGGGCCCTTCACCCCTCCACTTT. Translating gives CASSFSGQGPSPLHF.

The V and J genes are TRBV28 and TRBJ2-3; unclear D gene. Per the germline V gene, CDR1 is MDHEN and CDR2 is SYDVKM. The CDR3 length is 14 residues. The V and J ends lost 5 bases and 3 bases respectively, with 12 bases between them. The DNA for the CDR3 is TGTGCCAGCAGTAGAGACGGATTAACAGATACGCAGTATTTT. Its translation: CASSRDGLTDTQYF.

This clonotype was counted ten times or more. V usage is TRBV7-2 and J usage is TRBJ2-5; 10 bases line up with TRBD1. Trimming cost V 6 bases and J 7 bases; bases outside gene matches: 14. CDR1 is SGHTA and CDR2 is FQGNSA in the germline V gene. This CDR3 region has 16 residues. As DNA, the CDR3 is TGTGCCAGCAGGGGTGGGACAGGGGCAATGGCCTTGACCCAGTACTTC. Its translation: CASRGGTGAMALTQYF.

This clonotype was recorded at least ten times. This chain uses TRBV7-9 with TRBJ1-4; 8 bases line up with TRBD1. The CDR3 sequence is 15 residues long. Trimming at V came to 4 bases and at J to 3 bases, leaving 4 bases not matched to a gene. In germline, CDR1 is SEHNR, CDR2 FQNEAQ (reference sequence). The CDR3 sequence: CASSSRQGSNEKLFF. CDR3 in DNA: TGTGCCAGCAGCTCCCGACAGGGGTCTAATGAAAAACTGTTTTTT. The whole variable domain, remainder taken from reference TRBV7-9 and TRBJ1-4, is DTGVSQNPRHKITKRGQNVTFRCDPISEHNRLYWYRQTLGQGPEFLTYFQNEAQLEKSRLLSDRFSAERPKGSFSTLEIQRTEQGDSAMYLCASSSRQGSNEKLFFGSGTQLSVL.

The sample holds many counts of this clonotype. The chain carries TRBV7-2 and TRBJ1-2, with a possible D match to TRBD1 (5 bases). The CDR3 length is 15 residues. V lost 4 bases and J 2 bases, leaving 14 bases between the germline ends. Germline assignment: CDR1 SGHTA and CDR2 FQGNSA. The chain's CDR3 is CASSSWGEENYGYTF. The CDR3 DNA reads as TGTGCCAGCAGCTCCTGGGGGGAGGAGAACTATGGCTACACCTTC.

This rearrangement joins TRBV5-6 to TRBJ2-4, with 12 positions matching TRBD1. Unmatched junction bases numbered 15, after V lost 4 bases and J lost 1 base. The CDR3 is made up of 20 amino acids. Germline CDR1 and CDR2: SGHDT and YYEEEE. The CDR3: CASSGTGTGGAWSAKNIQYF. The CDR3 DNA sequence: TGTGCCAGCAGCGGAACCGGGACAGGGGGCGCGTGGTCGGCCAAAAACATTCAGTACTTC.

V is TRBV4-2 and J is TRBJ2-1, with TRBD2 matching over 10 bases. CDR3 length: 16 residues. Germline V gene data show CDR1 as LGHNA and CDR2 as YNFKEQ. The V segment lost 4 bases and the J segment 8 bases; nucleotides outside the gene matches: 11. CDR3 loop: CASSPRLAGPGYEQFF. For the CDR3, the DNA is TGTGCCAGCAGCCCTCGACTAGCGGGCCCAGGGTATGAGCAGTTCTTC.

This clonotype was seen at least ten times. The chain employs TRBV2 and TRBJ1-2; tentatively, D is TRBD1 (6 bases). The CDR3 has 14 residues. Per the germline V gene, CDR1 is SNHLY and CDR2 is FYNNEI. Trimming cost V 3 bases and J 8 bases, with 16 bases left between them. The CDR3 region is CASSDSPTGEGYTF. CDR3 DNA sequence: TGTGCCAGCAGTGACTCCCCGACAGGTGAAGGCTACACCTTC.

This clonotype was counted between two and nine times. The chain links TRBV24-1 to TRBJ2-6; no clear D gene. CDR1 is KGHDR and CDR2 is SFDVKD in the germline V gene. The CDR3 covers 15 residues. The V end lost 4 bases, the J end lost 1 base, and 7 bases lay between the germline ends. Here the CDR3 reads CATSDAESGANVLTF. The CDR3 coding sequence is TGTGCCACCAGTGACGCGGAGTCTGGGGCCAACGTCCTGACTTTC.

As for this clonotype: A much larger clone sits a single nucleotide away, making a read error possible. This chain uses TRBV12-3 or TRBV12-4 with TRBJ1-2; TRBD1 matches at 7 bases. V lost 5 bases to trimming and J lost 2 bases; unmatched junction nucleotides: 5. This CDR3 is built from 14 residues. DNA for the CDR3: TGTGCCAGCAGTACCCGGGACAGAAACTATGGCTACACCTTC. Amino acids: CASSTRDRNYGYTF.

This clonotype appeared a few times. The CDR3 sequence: CASSLVTGSPHEQYF. The CDR3 DNA sequence: TGTGCCAGCAGTTTAGTAACAGGGTCTCCCCACGAGCAGTACTTC. This chain joins TRBV27 and TRBJ2-7; D might be TRBD1 (6 bases). The germline V and J ends were trimmed by 2 bases and 5 bases, with 16 bases remaining between them. The germline CDR1 and CDR2 sequences are MNHEY and SMNVEV (reference sequence). This CDR3 has 15 amino acids.

This clonotype was picked up a small number of times. The chain recombines TRBV19 with TRBJ1-5; D unclear. Looked up from germline, CDR1 is LNHDA and CDR2 is SQIVND (reference sequence). The CDR3 length is 17 residues. V was shortened by 3 bases and J by 2 bases, with 17 bases between the two germline ends. CDR3 sequence: CASSIGPEEYGNQPQHF. In nucleotides, the CDR3 is TGTGCCAGTAGTATCGGGCCGGAGGAATATGGCAATCAGCCCCAGCATTTT. Complete variable domain (other parts from reference TRBV19 and TRBJ1-5): DGGITQSPKYLFRKEGQNVTLSCEQNLNHDAMYWYRQDPGQGLRLIYYSQIVNDFQKGDIAEGYSVSREKKESFPLTVTSAQKNPTAFYLCASSIGPEEYGNQPQHFGDGTRLSIL.

This chain connects TRBV30 to TRBJ2-2; 7 positions agree with TRBD2. V lost 4 bases and J lost 3; bases outside the gene matches: 8. Germline assignment: CDR1 GTSNPN and CDR2 SVGIG (reference sequence). The CDR3 covers 15 residues. DNA for the CDR3: TGTGCCTGGATGCTGCGGGAGAGGGACACCGGGGAGCTGTTTTTT. Its protein product is CAWMLRERDTGELFF.

The table lists this clonotype with many counts. The chain carries TRBV28 and TRBJ2-7; the D gene could be TRBD1 or TRBD2 (5 bases each). CDR3 length equals 13 residues. CDR1 and CDR2 from the germline V gene are MDHEN and SYDVKM. V lost 10 bases and J lost 2, with 15 bases in between. This chain's CDR3 is CATERRTPYEQYF. The CDR3 coding sequence is TGTGCCACCGAGCGGCGGACACCCTACGAGCAGTACTTC.

The chain has TRBV15 and TRBJ1-3; D gene ambiguous. CDR3 size: 13 residues. V shed 5 bases and J shed 9 bases, with 14 bases lying between them. Germline V lookup: CDR1 LNHNV, CDR2 YYDKDF (reference sequence). The CDR3 DNA is TGTGCCACCAGCGTATCCCCACGGGGCACCATATATTTT. Translating it yields CATSVSPRGTIYF.

Concerning this clonotype itself: With a much larger clone just one base away, this may be a read error. This chain uses TRBV30 with TRBJ2-5, with 8 bases lining up with TRBD2. The CDR3 is 16 residues long. Germline CDR1 is GTSNPN and CDR2 is SVGIG (reference sequence). Trimming removed 3 bases from V and 1 base from J; junction bases left unmatched: 10. The CDR3 coding sequence is TGTGCCTGGAGCCCTAGGTCGGGGGGGACCCAAGAGACCCAGTACTTC. This gives the protein CAWSPRSGGTQETQYF.

This clonotype appeared a few times. The rearrangement uses TRBV20-1 and TRBJ2-3, with 11 bases aligning to TRBD2. V was pared by 5 bases and J by 2 bases, with 6 bases of the junction left unmatched. The CDR3 is 15 amino acids. Germline-derived CDR1 and CDR2 are DFQATT and SNEGSKA (reference sequence). The CDR3 sequence: CSALLAGGYTDTQYF. The DNA for the CDR3 is TGCAGTGCTTTGCTAGCGGGGGGTTACACAGATACGCAGTATTTT.